The clone carrying this T cell receptor (beta chain) showed up many times. The data are from a study of T-cell reconstitution after alpha-beta-depleted transplantation in children. For TCRbeta, the library was prepared with unique molecular identifiers. TCRdb re-called the PCR reads with MiXCR, one entry per CDR3 protein. The data show around 600,000 distinct CDR3 sequences, more than 9% seen once. Trimming pared 3 bases from V and 8 bases from J, leaving 14 bases between. The CDR3 has 14 residues. Germline CDR1 and CDR2: SGHAT and FQNNGV. This chain joins TRBV11-2 and TRBJ1-3; D unclear. This receptor was obtained from a human donor who donated a stem cell graft to a child with acute myeloid leukemia. The sample was PBMCs from the stem cell graft donor, taken from the stem cell graft. CDR3 region: CASSFTLLEDTIYF. CDR3 nucleotides: TGTGCCAGCAGCTTTACACTACTGGAAGACACCATATATTTT. Full variable domain (outside the CDR3, taken from reference TRBV11-2 and TRBJ1-3): EAGVAQSPRYKIIEKRQSVAFWCNPISGHATLYWYQQILGQGPKLLIQFQNNGVVDDSQLPKDRFSAERLKGVDSTLKIQPAKLEDSAVYLCASSFTLLEDTIYFGEGSWLTVV.